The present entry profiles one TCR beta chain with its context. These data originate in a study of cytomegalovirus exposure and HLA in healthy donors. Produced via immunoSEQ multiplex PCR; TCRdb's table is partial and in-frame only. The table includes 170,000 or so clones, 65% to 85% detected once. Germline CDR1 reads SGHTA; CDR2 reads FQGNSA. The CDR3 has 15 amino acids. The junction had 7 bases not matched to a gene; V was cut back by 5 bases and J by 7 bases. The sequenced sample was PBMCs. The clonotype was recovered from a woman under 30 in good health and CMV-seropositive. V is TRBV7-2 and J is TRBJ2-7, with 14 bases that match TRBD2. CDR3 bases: TGTGCCAGCAGCCACGAGGGACTAGCGGGGGTAGAGCAGTACTTC. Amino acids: CASSHEGLAGVEQYF.